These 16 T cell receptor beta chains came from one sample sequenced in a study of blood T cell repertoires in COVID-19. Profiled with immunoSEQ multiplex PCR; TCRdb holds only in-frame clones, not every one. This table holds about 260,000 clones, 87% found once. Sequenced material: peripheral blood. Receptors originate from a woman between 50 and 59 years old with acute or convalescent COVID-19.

The CDR3 bases are TGTGCCAGCAGCTTAACTAGCGACAGATTAACCTACGAGCAGTACTTC. Protein: CASSLTSDRLTYEQYF. J is TRBJ2-7 and V is TRBV11-2, with 7 bases that match TRBD2. The CDR3 contains 16 residues. Germline CDR1 is SGHAT and CDR2 is FQNNGV. Losses at the gene ends were 2 bases for V and 2 bases for J; bases not matched to a gene: 9. Looking up the rest from reference TRBV11-2 and TRBJ2-7 gives the full variable domain: EAGVAQSPRYKIIEKRQSVAFWCNPISGHATLYWYQQILGQGPKLLIQFQNNGVVDDSQLPKDRFSAERLKGVDSTLKIQPAKLEDSAVYLCASSLTSDRLTYEQYFGPGTRLTVT.

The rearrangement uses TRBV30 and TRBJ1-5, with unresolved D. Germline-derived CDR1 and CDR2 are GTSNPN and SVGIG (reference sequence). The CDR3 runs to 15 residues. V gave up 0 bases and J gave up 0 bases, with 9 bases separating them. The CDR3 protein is CAWSVRGTSNQPQHF. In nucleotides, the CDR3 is TGTGCCTGGAGTGTACGGGGAACTAGCAATCAGCCCCAGCATTTT.

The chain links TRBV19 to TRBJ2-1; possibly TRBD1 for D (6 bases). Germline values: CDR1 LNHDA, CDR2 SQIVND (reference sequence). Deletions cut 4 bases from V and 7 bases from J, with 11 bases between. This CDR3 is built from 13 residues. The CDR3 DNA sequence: TGTGCCAGTAGTAGCAGGGGAGTGAATGAGCAGTTCTTC. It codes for CASSSRGVNEQFF.

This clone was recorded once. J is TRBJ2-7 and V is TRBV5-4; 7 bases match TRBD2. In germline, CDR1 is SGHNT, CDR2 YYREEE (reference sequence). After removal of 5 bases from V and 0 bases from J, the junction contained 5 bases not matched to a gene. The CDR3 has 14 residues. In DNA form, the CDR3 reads TGTGCCAGCAGTCCTAGCGGAGACTCCTACGAGCAGTACTTC. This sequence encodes CASSPSGDSYEQYF. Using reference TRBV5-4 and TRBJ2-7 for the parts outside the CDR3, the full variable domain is ETGVTQSPTHLIKTRGQQVTLRCSSQSGHNTVSWYQQALGQGPQFIFQYYREEENGRGNFPPRFSGLQFPNYSSELNVNALELDDSALYLCASSPSGDSYEQYFGPGTRLTVT.

The CDR3 here is CASSYAGMNTEAFF. The CDR3 bases are TGTGCCAGCAGTTACGCAGGAATGAACACTGAAGCTTTCTTT. The chain carries TRBV6-5 and TRBJ1-1; no definite D call. Germline values: CDR1 MNHEY, CDR2 SVGAGI. V was pared by 2 bases and J by 0 bases, with 7 bases between. This CDR3 contains 14 residues.

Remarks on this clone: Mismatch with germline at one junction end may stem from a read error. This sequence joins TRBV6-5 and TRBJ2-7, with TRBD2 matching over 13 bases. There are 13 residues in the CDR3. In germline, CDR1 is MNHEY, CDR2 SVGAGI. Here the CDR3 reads CASSRTSGRAGVF. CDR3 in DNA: TGTGCCAGCAGTCGAACTAGCGGGAGGGCCGGGGTCTTC.

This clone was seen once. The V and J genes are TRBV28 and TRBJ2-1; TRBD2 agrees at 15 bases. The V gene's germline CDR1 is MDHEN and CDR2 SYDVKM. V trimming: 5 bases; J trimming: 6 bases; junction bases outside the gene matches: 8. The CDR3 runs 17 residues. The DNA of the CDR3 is TGTGCCAGCAGTCACTACCGGACTAGCGGGAGGGTCAATGAGCAGTTCTTC. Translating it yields CASSHYRTSGRVNEQFF.

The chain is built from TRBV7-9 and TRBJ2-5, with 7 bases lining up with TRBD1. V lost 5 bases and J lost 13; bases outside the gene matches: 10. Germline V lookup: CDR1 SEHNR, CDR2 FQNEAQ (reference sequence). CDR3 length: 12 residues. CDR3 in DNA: TGTGCCAGCAGCATGACGGGACAGAGCCCGTACTTC. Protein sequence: CASSMTGQSPYF.

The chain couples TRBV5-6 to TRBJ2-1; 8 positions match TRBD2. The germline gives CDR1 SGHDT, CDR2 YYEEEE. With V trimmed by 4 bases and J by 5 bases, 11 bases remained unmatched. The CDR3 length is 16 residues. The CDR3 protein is CASSVEREKFNNEQFF. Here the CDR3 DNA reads TGTGCCAGCAGCGTAGAGCGGGAGAAATTTAACAATGAGCAGTTCTTC.

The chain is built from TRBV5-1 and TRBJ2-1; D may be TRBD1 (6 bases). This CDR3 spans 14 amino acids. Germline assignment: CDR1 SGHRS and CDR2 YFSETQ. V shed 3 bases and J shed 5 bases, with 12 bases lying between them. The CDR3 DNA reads TGCGCCAGCAGCTCGCCTGACAGGCACAATGAGCAGTTCTTC. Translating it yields CASSSPDRHNEQFF.

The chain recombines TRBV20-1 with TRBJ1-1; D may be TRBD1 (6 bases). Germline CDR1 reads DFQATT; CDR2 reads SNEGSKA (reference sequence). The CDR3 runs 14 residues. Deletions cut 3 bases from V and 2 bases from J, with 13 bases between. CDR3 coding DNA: TGCAGTGCTAGTAACAGGGTCGGTAACACTGAAGCTTTCTTT. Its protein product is CSASNRVGNTEAFF.

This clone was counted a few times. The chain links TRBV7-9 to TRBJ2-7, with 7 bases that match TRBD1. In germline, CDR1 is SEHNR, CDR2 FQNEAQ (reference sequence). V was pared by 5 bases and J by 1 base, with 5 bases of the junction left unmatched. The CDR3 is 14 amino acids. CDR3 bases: TGTGCCAGCAGCCGGGACAGATCTTCCTACGAGCAGTACTTC. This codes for CASSRDRSSYEQYF.

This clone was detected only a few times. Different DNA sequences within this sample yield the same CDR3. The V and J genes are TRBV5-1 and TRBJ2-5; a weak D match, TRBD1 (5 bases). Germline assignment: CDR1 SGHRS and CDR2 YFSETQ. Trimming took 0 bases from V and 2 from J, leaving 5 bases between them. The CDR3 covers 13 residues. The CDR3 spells CASSLGQQETQYF. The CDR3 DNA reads TGCGCCAGCAGCTTGGGACAGCAAGAGACCCAGTACTTC.

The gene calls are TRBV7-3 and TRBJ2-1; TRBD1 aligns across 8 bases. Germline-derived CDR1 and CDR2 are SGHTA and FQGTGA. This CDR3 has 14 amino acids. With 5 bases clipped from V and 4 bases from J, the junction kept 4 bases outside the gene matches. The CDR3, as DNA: TGTGCCAGCAGCAGGACAGGGACTTACAATGAGCAGTTCTTC. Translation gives CASSRTGTYNEQFF.

The CDR3 nucleotides are TGCAGCGTTGATTCTAGGCGGCTCTTTAGCACAGATACGCAGTATTTT. Its translation is CSVDSRRLFSTDTQYF. The chain has TRBV29-1 and TRBJ2-3; D is ambiguous. Germline lookup yields CDR1 SQVTM and CDR2 ANQGSEA. V lost 3 bases and J 0 bases, leaving 16 bases between the germline ends. CDR3 length equals 16 residues.

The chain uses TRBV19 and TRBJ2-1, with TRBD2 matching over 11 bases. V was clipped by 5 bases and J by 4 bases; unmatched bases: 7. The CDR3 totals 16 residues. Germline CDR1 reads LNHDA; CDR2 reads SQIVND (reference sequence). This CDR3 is CASSEIAGGIYNEQFF. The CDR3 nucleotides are TGTGCCAGTAGTGAGATAGCGGGAGGGATTTACAATGAGCAGTTCTTC.